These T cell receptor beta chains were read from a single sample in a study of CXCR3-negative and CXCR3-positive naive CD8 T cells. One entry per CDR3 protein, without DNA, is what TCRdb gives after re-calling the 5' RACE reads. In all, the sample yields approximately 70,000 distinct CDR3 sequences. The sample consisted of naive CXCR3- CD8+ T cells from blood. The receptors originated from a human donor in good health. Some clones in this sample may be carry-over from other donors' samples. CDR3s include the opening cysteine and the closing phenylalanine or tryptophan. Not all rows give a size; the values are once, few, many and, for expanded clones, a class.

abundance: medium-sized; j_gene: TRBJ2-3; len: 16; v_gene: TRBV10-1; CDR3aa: CASSDPSGDNGDTQYF
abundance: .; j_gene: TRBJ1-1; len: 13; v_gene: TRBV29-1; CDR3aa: CSVEAAQNTEAFF
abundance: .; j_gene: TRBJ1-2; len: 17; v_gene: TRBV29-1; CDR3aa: CSVEAGQGRLMGYGYTF
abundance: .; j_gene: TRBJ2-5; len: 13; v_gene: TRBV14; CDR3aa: CASSQIVQETQYF
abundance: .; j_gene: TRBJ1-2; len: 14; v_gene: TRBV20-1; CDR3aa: CSARDLRTDYGYTF
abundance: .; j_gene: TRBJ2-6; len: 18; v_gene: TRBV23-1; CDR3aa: CASSQLQPSNSGANVLTF
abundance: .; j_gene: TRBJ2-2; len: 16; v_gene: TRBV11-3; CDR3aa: CASSPMSGQNTGELFF
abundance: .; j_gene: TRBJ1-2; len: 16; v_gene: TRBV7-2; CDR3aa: CASSLDKAGTNYGYTF
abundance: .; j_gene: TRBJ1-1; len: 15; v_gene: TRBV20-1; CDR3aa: CSARDGGRPDTEAFF
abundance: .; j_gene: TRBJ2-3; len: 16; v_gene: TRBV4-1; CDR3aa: CASSDGISGLTDTQYF
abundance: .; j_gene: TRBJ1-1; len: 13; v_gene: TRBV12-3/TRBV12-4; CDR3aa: CASSQRREGRAFF
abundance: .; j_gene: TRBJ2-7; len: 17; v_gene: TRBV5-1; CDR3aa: CASSLIGERFGYYEQYF
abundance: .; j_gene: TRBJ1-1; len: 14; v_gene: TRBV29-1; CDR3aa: CSVVGDSRNTEAFF
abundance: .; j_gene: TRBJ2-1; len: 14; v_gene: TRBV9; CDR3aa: CASSAPPPDNEQFF
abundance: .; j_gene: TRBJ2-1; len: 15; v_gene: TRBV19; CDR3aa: CATTGTSGAYNEQFF
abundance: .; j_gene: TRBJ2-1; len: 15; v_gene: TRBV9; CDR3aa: CASSGGADRLNEQFF
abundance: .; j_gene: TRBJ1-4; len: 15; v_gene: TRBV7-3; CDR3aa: CASSEEVTLNEKLFF
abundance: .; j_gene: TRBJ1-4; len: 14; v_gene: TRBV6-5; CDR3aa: CASSAQGFNEKLFF
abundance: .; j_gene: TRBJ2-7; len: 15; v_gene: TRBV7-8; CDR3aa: CASSSGQGVFYEQYF
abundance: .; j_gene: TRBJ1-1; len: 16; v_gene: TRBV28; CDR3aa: CASSKMGWQGGTEAFF
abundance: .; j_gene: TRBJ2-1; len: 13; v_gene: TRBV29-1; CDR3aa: CSSTSGTYNEQFF
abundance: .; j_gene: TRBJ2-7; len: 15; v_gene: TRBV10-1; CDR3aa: CASSDLRQASYEQYF
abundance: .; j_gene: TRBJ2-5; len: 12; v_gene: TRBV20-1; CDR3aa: CSAGDNQETQYF
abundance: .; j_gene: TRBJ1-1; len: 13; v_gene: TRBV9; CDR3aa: CASSVSGNTEAFF
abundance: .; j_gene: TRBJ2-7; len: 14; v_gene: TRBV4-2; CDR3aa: CASSQAGQGYEQYF
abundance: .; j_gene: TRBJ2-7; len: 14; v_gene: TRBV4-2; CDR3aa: CASSQRGLRDEQYF
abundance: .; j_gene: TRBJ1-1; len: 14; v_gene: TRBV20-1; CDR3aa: CSASLPGGNTEAFF
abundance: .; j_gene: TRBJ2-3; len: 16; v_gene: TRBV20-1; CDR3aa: CSAPGPPSPSTDTQYF
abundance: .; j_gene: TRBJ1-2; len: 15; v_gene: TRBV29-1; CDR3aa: CSVPRGVGSLGGYTF
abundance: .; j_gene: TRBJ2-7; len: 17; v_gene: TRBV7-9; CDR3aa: CASSLPPYRGRAYEQYF
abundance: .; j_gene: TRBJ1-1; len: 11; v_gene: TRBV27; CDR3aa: CASRGWTEAFF
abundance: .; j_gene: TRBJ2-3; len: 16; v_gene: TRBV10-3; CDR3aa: CAIRGLAGGDTDTQYF
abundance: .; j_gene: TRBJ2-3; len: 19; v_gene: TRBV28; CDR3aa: CASSLVAAGGTYSTDTQYF
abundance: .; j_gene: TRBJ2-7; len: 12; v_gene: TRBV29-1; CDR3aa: CSVLDTSYEQYF
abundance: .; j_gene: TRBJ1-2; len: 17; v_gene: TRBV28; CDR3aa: CASSLFYSGTGRYGYTF
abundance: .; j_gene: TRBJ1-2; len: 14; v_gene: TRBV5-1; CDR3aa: CASSLGDTHYGYTF
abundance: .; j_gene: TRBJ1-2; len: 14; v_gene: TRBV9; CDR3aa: CASSVGTGDYGYTF
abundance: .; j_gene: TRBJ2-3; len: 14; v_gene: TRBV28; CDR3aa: CASSLTGATDTQYF
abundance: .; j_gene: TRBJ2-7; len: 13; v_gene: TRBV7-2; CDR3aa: CASRLGSTYEQYF
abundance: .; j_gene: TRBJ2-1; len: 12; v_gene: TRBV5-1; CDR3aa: CASSLAGDEQFF
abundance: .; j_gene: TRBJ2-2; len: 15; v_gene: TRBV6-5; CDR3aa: CASKLAGEWAGELFF
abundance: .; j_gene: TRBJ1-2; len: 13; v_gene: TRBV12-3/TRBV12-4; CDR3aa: CASSFAGGYGYTF
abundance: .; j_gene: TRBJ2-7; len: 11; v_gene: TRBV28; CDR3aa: CATTDPYEQYF
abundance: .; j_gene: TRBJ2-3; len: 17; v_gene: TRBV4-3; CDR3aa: CASSQEGVGRDTDTQYF
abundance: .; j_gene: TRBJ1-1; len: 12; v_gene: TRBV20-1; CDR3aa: CSAATGVTEAFF
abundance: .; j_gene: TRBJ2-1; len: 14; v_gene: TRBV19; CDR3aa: CASSIAGLAGGLFF
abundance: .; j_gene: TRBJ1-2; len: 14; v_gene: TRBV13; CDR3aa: CASSSRGINYGYTF
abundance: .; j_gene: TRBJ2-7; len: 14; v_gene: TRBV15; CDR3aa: CATSRVGRYYEQYF